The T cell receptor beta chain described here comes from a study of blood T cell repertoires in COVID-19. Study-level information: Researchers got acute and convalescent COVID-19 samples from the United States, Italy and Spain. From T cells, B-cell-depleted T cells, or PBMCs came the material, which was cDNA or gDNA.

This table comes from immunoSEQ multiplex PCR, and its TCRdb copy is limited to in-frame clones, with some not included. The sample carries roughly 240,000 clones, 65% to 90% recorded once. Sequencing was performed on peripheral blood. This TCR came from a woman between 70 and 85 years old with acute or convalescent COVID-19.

CDR3: CASEDTGTALTQYF. CDR3 sequence (DNA): TGTGCCAGCGAGGACACCGGGACAGCTTTAACCCAGTACTTC. This rearrangement joins TRBV25-1 to TRBJ2-5; 7 positions match TRBD1. Germline CDR1 is MGHDK and CDR2 is SYGVNS. This CDR3 is built from 14 residues. Trimming at V came to 8 bases and at J to 8 bases, leaving 14 bases not matched to a gene.